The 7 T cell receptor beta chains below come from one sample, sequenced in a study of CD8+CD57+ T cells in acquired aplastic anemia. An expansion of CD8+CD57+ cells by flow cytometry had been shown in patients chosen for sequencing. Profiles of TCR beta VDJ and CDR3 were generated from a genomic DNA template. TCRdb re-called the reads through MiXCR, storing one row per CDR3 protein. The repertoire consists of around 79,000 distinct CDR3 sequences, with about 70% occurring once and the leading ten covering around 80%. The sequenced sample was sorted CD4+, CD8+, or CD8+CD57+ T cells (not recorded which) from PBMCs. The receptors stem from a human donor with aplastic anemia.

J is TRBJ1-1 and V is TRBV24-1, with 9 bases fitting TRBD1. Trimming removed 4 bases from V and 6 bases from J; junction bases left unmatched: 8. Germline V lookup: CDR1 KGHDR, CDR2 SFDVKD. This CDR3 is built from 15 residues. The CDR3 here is CATSDPGTGISEAFF. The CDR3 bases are TGTGCCACCAGTGACCCGGGGACAGGGATCTCTGAAGCTTTCTTT.

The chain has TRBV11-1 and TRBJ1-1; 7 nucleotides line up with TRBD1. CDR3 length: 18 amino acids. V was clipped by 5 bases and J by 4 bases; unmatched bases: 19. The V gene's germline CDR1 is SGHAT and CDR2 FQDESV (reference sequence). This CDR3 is CASSPRPDYRGEGTEAFF. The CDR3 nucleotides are TGTGCCAGCAGCCCGAGACCGGATTACAGGGGAGAGGGCACTGAAGCTTTCTTT.

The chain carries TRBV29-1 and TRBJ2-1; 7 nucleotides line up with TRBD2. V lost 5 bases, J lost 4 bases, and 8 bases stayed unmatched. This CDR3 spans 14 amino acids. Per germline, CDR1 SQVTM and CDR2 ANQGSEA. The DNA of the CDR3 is TGCAGCGTTTGTCTAGCGGATTTTTACAATGAGCAGTTCTTC. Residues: CSVCLADFYNEQFF.

CDR3 DNA sequence: TGCAGCGCCGGTGGAAACAGGGGGTACGAGCAGTACTTC. This encodes CSAGGNRGYEQYF. The chain carries TRBV29-1 and TRBJ2-7; 8 nucleotides match TRBD1. The ends lost 7 bases at V and 4 bases at J; junction bases unmatched: 9. The V gene's germline CDR1 is SQVTM and CDR2 ANQGSEA. The CDR3 extends over 13 amino acids.

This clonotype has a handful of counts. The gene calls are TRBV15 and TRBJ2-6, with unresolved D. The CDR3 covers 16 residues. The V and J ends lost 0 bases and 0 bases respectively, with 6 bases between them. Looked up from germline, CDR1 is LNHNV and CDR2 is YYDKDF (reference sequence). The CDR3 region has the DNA TGTGCCACCAGCAGAGATCGGAGCTCTGGGGCCAACGTCCTGACTTTC. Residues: CATSRDRSSGANVLTF.

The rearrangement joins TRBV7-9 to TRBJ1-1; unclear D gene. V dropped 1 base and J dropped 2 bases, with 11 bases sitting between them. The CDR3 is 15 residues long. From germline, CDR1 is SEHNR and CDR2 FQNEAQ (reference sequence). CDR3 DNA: TGTGCCAGCAGCTTAGGAACAGCGACCAACACTGAAGCTTTCTTT. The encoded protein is CASSLGTATNTEAFF.

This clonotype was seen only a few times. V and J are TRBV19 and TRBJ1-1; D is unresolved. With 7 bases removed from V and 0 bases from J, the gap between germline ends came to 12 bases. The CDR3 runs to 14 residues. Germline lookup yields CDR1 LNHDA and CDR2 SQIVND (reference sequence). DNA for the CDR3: TGTGCCAGTAAAGAGTTAGCCATGAACACTGAAGCTTTCTTT. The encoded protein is CASKELAMNTEAFF.